This entry lists 11 T cell receptor beta chains sequenced from one sample in a study of shared clonotypes between healthy human individuals. Assay used: immunoSEQ multiplex PCR; TCRdb lists only in-frame clones, some missing. The repertoire consists of fewer than 1.8 million clones, with approximately 98.5% occurring once and the leading ten covering 0.36%. The specimen was naive CD4+ T cells sorted from blood. The subset is: CD45RA+ positively selected. The receptors come from a man aged 30-40 years in good health.

The chain employs TRBV6-5 and TRBJ1-5; 7 bases align to TRBD1. The CDR3 loop spans 14 amino acids. From germline, CDR1 is MNHEY and CDR2 SVGAGI. Losses at the gene ends were 6 bases for V and 6 bases for J; bases not matched to a gene: 8. CDR3 sequence (DNA): TGTGCCAGCAGCCCCAGGGGGGAAGCTCAGCCCCAGCATTTT. It encodes CASSPRGEAQPQHF.

The chain employs TRBV27 and TRBJ2-7; 7 nucleotides align to TRBD1. CDR1 is MNHEY and CDR2 is SMNVEV in the germline V gene (reference sequence). This CDR3 spans 15 amino acids. Trimming cost V 8 bases and J 3 bases; bases outside gene matches: 13. The CDR3 reads CASRSTGVLIYEQYF. The CDR3 nucleotides read TGTGCCAGCCGTTCTACAGGGGTTCTGATCTACGAGCAGTACTTC.

The chain recombines TRBV7-2 with TRBJ1-4; no reliable D call. CDR3 size: 14 residues. Germline V gene data show CDR1 as SGHTA and CDR2 as FQGNSA. The V end was cut by 1 base, the J end by 11 bases, with 14 bases between. The CDR3: CASSLEAQDRKLFF. CDR3 bases: TGTGCCAGCAGCTTAGAAGCGCAGGATCGCAAACTGTTTTTT. Drawing the rest from reference TRBV7-2 and TRBJ1-4, the complete variable domain is GAGVSQSPSNKVTEKGKDVELRCDPISGHTALYWYRQSLGQGLEFLIYFQGNSAPDKSGLPSDRFSAERTGGSVSTLTIQRTQQEDSAVYLCASSLEAQDRKLFFGSGTQLSVL.

The chain employs TRBV2 and TRBJ1-1; 8 bases match TRBD1. The trim removed 1 base at V and 1 base at J, leaving 8 bases unmatched. The CDR3 has 17 amino acids. Per germline, CDR1 SNHLY and CDR2 FYNNEI. This CDR3 is CASSEGGYRGRNTEAFF. For the CDR3, the DNA is TGTGCCAGCAGTGAAGGAGGGTACAGGGGGAGGAACACTGAAGCTTTCTTT. Variable domain in full (rest from reference TRBV2 and TRBJ1-1): EPEVTQTPSHQVTQMGQEVILRCVPISNHLYFYWYRQILGQKVEFLVSFYNNEISEKSEIFDDQFSVERPDGSNFTLKIRSTKLEDSAMYFCASSEGGYRGRNTEAFFGQGTRLTVV.

This rearrangement joins TRBV29-1 to TRBJ2-7; TRBD2 might be the D (6 bases). With 4 bases removed from V and 2 bases from J, the gap between germline ends came to 12 bases. Germline assignment: CDR1 SQVTM and CDR2 ANQGSEA. This CDR3 spans 13 amino acids. CDR3 protein: CSVALATAYEQYF. The CDR3 nucleotides are TGCAGCGTTGCCCTAGCGACCGCCTACGAGCAGTACTTC.

The CDR3 DNA is TGTGCCAGCAGTTACTCGAAGGGGACTAGCTTCGGGGAGCTGTTTTTT. Its protein is CASSYSKGTSFGELFF. The chain is built from TRBV6-5 and TRBJ2-2, with 9 bases fitting TRBD2. V trimming: 0 bases; J trimming: 7 bases; junction bases outside the gene matches: 6. CDR3 size: 16 residues. Per the germline V gene, CDR1 is MNHEY and CDR2 is SVGAGI.

The chain uses TRBV29-1 and TRBJ2-1; 12 bases match TRBD2. The CDR3 loop spans 16 amino acids. The V segment lost 4 bases and the J segment 7 bases; nucleotides outside the gene matches: 11. Germline V CDR1 and CDR2: SQVTM, ANQGSEA. The CDR3 coding sequence is TGCAGCGTTGGGAGACTGCTAGCGGGAGGGGGGAATGAGCAGTTCTTC. Translation: CSVGRLLAGGGNEQFF.

J is TRBJ2-1 and V is TRBV5-1; D remains unclear. Germline V lookup: CDR1 SGHRS, CDR2 YFSETQ. The V and J ends lost 4 bases and 4 bases respectively, with 9 bases between them. The CDR3 has 13 residues. CDR3 loop: CASSPEGYNEQFF. The CDR3 DNA is TGCGCCAGCAGCCCGGAAGGGTACAATGAGCAGTTCTTC. The whole variable domain, filled in from reference TRBV5-1 and TRBJ2-1, reads KAGVTQTPRYLIKTRGQQVTLSCSPISGHRSVSWYQQTPGQGLQFLFEYFSETQRNKGNFPGRFSGRQFSNSRSEMNVSTLELGDSALYLCASSPEGYNEQFFGPGTRLTVL.

The sample holds one count of this clone. The chain is built from TRBV5-1 and TRBJ1-2; D uncertain. CDR1 and CDR2 from the germline V gene are SGHRS and YFSETQ. V gave up 5 bases and J gave up 6 bases, with 17 bases separating them. This CDR3 has 14 amino acids. CDR3 loop: CASSSDNLGDGYTF. The CDR3, as DNA: TGCGCCAGCAGTTCAGACAACCTCGGTGATGGCTACACCTTC.

The chain joins TRBV5-4 to TRBJ2-7; 10 nucleotides match TRBD2. V shed 2 bases and J 6 bases; nucleotides not matched to a gene: 2. Germline V gene data show CDR1 as SGHNT and CDR2 as YYREEE (reference sequence). The CDR3 sequence is 13 residues long. DNA of the CDR3: TGTGCCAGCAGCTTAGCGGGAGGGGTCGAGCAGTACTTC. Its translation is CASSLAGGVEQYF.

This chain joins TRBV9 and TRBJ1-2; 7 nucleotides agree with TRBD1. The CDR3 extends over 13 amino acids. The ends lost 3 bases at V and 5 bases at J; junction bases unmatched: 4. Germline CDR1 SGDLS, CDR2 YYNGEE. Here the CDR3 DNA reads TGTGCCAGCAGCGGAAAGGGGGCTTATGGCTACACCTTC. As protein: CASSGKGAYGYTF. Combining the CDR3 with reference TRBV9 and TRBJ1-2 gives the whole variable domain DSGVTQTPKHLITATGQRVTLRCSPRSGDLSVYWYQQSLDQGLQFLIQYYNGEERAKGNILERFSAQQFPDLHSELNLSSLELGDSALYFCASSGKGAYGYTFGSGTRLTVV.